The 28 T cell receptor beta chains below all came from one sample that was sequenced in a study of spatial heterogeneity in lung cancer. One entry per CDR3 protein, called by TCRdb with MiXCR from the 5' RACE reads. The table shows around 6,000 distinct CDR3 sequences, with roughly 8% occurring only once. This sample's time point: sample taken at primary tumor resection. Sequences were derived from normal lung tissue next to the tumor, sampled at surgery. All receptors derive from a female donor with early-stage non-small cell lung cancer.

This clonotype was seen at least ten times. The V gene is TRBV7-2, the J gene TRBJ2-7; D is possibly TRBD2 (5 bases). Trimming cost V 1 base and J 1 base, with 11 bases left between them. Germline V CDR1 and CDR2: SGHTA, FQGNSA. The CDR3 spans 15 residues. For the CDR3, the DNA is TGTGCCAGCAGCTTAGGTGGGAGTAGTTCCTACGAGCAGTACTTC. Protein: CASSLGGSSSYEQYF.

The sample holds many counts of this clonotype. The chain uses TRBV5-4 and TRBJ1-2; TRBD1 might be the D (6 bases). This CDR3 has 13 amino acids. V lost 2 bases to trimming and J lost 8 bases, with 13 bases between them. Germline CDR1 reads SGHNT; CDR2 reads YYREEE (reference sequence). CDR3 in DNA: TGTGCCAGCAGCTTTGGTCGGGGGCAAGGCTACACCTTC. Protein: CASSFGRGQGYTF.

By sample share, this clonotype is medium-sized. J is TRBJ1-5 and V is TRBV5-4, with D possibly being TRBD1 (5 bases). V lost 3 bases and J 3 bases, leaving 19 bases between the germline ends. Germline assignment: CDR1 SGHNT and CDR2 YYREEE (reference sequence). There are 17 residues in the CDR3. In nucleotides, the CDR3 is TGTGCCAGCAGCTATTGGGAACCGGGACGGCTCAATCAGCCCCAGCATTTT. It is translated as CASSYWEPGRLNQPQHF.

This clonotype was detected only a few times. V gene TRBV6-5 combines with J gene TRBJ2-1; D is possibly TRBD2 (6 bases). The length of the CDR3 is 15 residues. Germline V gene sequence: CDR1 MNHEY, CDR2 SVGAGI. Trimming took off 2 bases at V and 5 bases at J, with 13 bases between the two ends. The CDR3 region is CASSYGFGTHNEQFF. DNA for the CDR3: TGTGCCAGCAGTTACGGGTTTGGGACTCACAATGAGCAGTTCTTC.

Only a few counts were recorded for this clonotype. V is TRBV20-1 and J is TRBJ2-1; D gene uncertain. Per germline, CDR1 DFQATT and CDR2 SNEGSKA (reference sequence). This CDR3 has 15 residues. Trimming took 6 bases from V and 0 from J, leaving 15 bases between them. CDR3 in DNA: TGCAGTGCCGCACACCCATTAAGCTCCTACAATGAGCAGTTCTTC. Its translation is CSAAHPLSSYNEQFF.

The table lists this clonotype with a few counts. The chain joins TRBV29-1 to TRBJ2-5; tentatively, D is TRBD2 (6 bases). CDR1 is SQVTM and CDR2 is ANQGSEA in the germline V gene. This CDR3 comprises 13 residues. V was pared by 8 bases and J by 3 bases, with 16 bases between. The CDR3 sequence is CSPLEGFKETQYF. CDR3 bases: TGCAGCCCACTGGAGGGTTTCAAAGAGACCCAGTACTTC.

This clonotype was seen only a few times. The chain combines TRBV7-2 with TRBJ2-3, with a tentative D call TRBD1 (5 bases). The CDR3 covers 12 residues. Trimming took off 5 bases at V and 6 bases at J, with 9 bases between the two ends. CDR1 and CDR2 from the germline V gene are SGHTA and FQGNSA. Here the CDR3 DNA reads TGTGCCAGCAGCCCAGGGATCGATACGCAGTATTTT. Its protein product is CASSPGIDTQYF.

By share, this clonotype ranks as large (0.1 to 1%). The V gene is TRBV11-3, the J gene TRBJ2-3; D is tentatively TRBD1 or TRBD2 (6 bases each). CDR1 is SGHNT, CDR2 YENEEA, per germline. This CDR3 has 16 residues. V shed 5 bases and J shed 1 base, with 16 bases lying between them. CDR3 DNA: TGTGCCAGCAGCGAAAGAACCGGGGGCCGCACAGATACGCAGTATTTT. Translation: CASSERTGGRTDTQYF.

In its sample, this clonotype is medium-sized. The V call is TRBV4-1, the J call TRBJ2-1, with D uncertain. The V end lost 4 bases, the J end lost 10 bases, and 17 bases lay between the germline ends. The germline V gene encodes CDR1 MGHRA and CDR2 YSYEKL. The CDR3 length is 14 residues. CDR3 sequence reads: CASSPLDGPREQFF. The CDR3 DNA is TGCGCCAGCAGCCCGCTAGACGGACCTAGGGAGCAGTTCTTC.

This clonotype appeared many times. The genes are TRBV27 and TRBJ1-3, with D uncertain. V was trimmed by 8 bases and J by 2 bases, leaving 10 bases between them. Germline CDR1 and CDR2: MNHEY and SMNVEV (reference sequence). The CDR3 has 13 amino acids. The CDR3 nucleotides are TGTGCCAGCCTGACTGAGACTGGAAACACCATATATTTT. Its translation is CASLTETGNTIYF.

This clonotype was counted at least ten times. The CDR3 reads CSVSDGTGSYGYTF. The CDR3 DNA is TGCAGCGTTTCCGATGGGACGGGAAGTTATGGCTACACCTTC. This chain joins TRBV29-1 and TRBJ1-2; a weak D match, TRBD1 (5 bases). The germline V gene has CDR1 SQVTM and CDR2 ANQGSEA. V was shortened by 5 bases and J by 5 bases, with 18 bases between the two germline ends. This CDR3 region has 14 residues.

This clonotype was counted ten times or more. The junction and the germline gene differ at one end; a read error may be behind it. This chain uses TRBV9 with TRBJ1-1, with 7 bases fitting TRBD1. This CDR3 spans 11 amino acids. The germline gives CDR1 SGDLS, CDR2 YYNGEE. The CDR3 sequence is CASSRDRRFYF. In DNA, the CDR3 is TGTGCCAGCAGCCGGGACAGACGATTTTACTTT.

This clonotype was detected ten times or more. The chain is built from TRBV6-5 and TRBJ1-4; 7 nucleotides align to TRBD1. CDR3 length equals 15 residues. The ends lost 6 bases at V and 8 bases at J; junction bases unmatched: 12. CDR1 is MNHEY, CDR2 SVGAGI, per germline. The DNA for the CDR3 is TGTGCCAGCAGGCCCCGACAGGGCCCAGGGGAAAAACTGTTTTTT. This codes for CASRPRQGPGEKLFF.

Comments on this clonotype: The junction shows a germline mismatch at one end, possibly a read error. V is TRBV6-5 and J is TRBJ1-1, with unresolved D. The CDR3 contains 14 residues. CDR1 and CDR2 (germline): MNHEY, SVGAGI. DNA for the CDR3: TGTGCCAGCCACGAGACCTTGGGGAACACTGAAGCTTTATTT. Translation: CASHETLGNTEALF.

Judged by abundance, this clonotype is medium-sized. The chain carries TRBV6-5 and TRBJ1-2, with D maybe TRBD1 (5 bases). From germline, CDR1 is MNHEY and CDR2 SVGAGI. The CDR3 consists of 14 residues. The germline V and J ends were trimmed by 8 bases and 1 base, with 14 bases remaining between them. The chain's CDR3 is CASGGTGDNYGYTF. The CDR3 DNA sequence: TGTGCCAGCGGGGGGACGGGCGATAACTATGGCTACACCTTC.

This clonotype is medium-sized (0.01 to 0.1%) within its sample. The genes are TRBV7-3 and TRBJ1-5; D is possibly TRBD1 (5 bases). Germline lookup yields CDR1 SGHTA and CDR2 FQGTGA. This CDR3 region has 13 residues. The V and J ends lost 5 bases and 5 bases respectively, with 10 bases between them. The chain's CDR3 is CASSLSRDQPQHF. CDR3 nucleotides: TGTGCCAGCAGCCTAAGCAGGGATCAGCCCCAGCATTTT.

In its sample, this clonotype is medium-sized (0.01 to 0.1%). V gene TRBV6-2 or TRBV6-3 combines with J gene TRBJ1-2; a weak D match, TRBD1 (5 bases). CDR3 length: 13 amino acids. V shed 6 bases and J shed 6 bases, with 14 bases lying between them. Germline CDR1 reads MNHEY; CDR2 reads SVGEGT. CDR3 loop: CASSQGGANGYTF. The CDR3 DNA reads TGTGCCAGCAGCCAAGGCGGGGCGAATGGCTACACCTTC.

This clonotype was recorded a few times. The chain combines TRBV20-1 with TRBJ1-1; D not resolved. The germline V and J ends were trimmed by 6 bases and 1 base, with 12 bases remaining between them. This CDR3 contains 13 residues. Germline values: CDR1 DFQATT, CDR2 SNEGSKA (reference sequence). The CDR3 DNA reads as TGCAGTGCGGAGGGAGAGGGGAACACTGAAGCTTTCTTT. It codes for CSAEGEGNTEAFF.

This clonotype was detected ten times or more. The chain joins TRBV11-2 to TRBJ1-5; D unresolved. The CDR3 consists of 13 residues. Germline V lookup: CDR1 SGHAT, CDR2 FQNNGV. The V and J ends lost 3 bases and 4 bases respectively, with 7 bases between them. The CDR3 DNA reads as TGTGCCAGCAGCTTCGAGGGTAATCAGCCCCAGCATTTT. It specifies CASSFEGNQPQHF.

The chain links TRBV28 to TRBJ2-5, with D perhaps matching TRBD2 (6 bases). V lost 5 bases to trimming and J lost 5 bases, with 15 bases between them. The CDR3 length is 14 residues. Germline CDR1 reads MDHEN; CDR2 reads SYDVKM. The CDR3 reads CASSDPLGGETQYF. CDR3 nucleotide sequence: TGTGCCAGCAGTGATCCCCTGGGGGGTGAGACCCAGTACTTC. Looking up the rest from reference TRBV28 and TRBJ2-5 gives the full variable domain: DVKVTQSSRYLVKRTGEKVFLECVQDMDHENMFWYRQDPGLGLRLIYFSYDVKMKEKGDIPEGYSVSREKKERFSLILESASTNQTSMYLCASSDPLGGETQYFGPGTRLLVL.

This clonotype was observed a few times. The chain couples TRBV7-3 to TRBJ2-3; 9 positions match TRBD2. The germline V gene has CDR1 SGHTA and CDR2 FQGTGA. V lost 1 base to trimming and J lost 3 bases; unmatched junction nucleotides: 8. The CDR3 covers 17 residues. CDR3 DNA sequence: TGTGCCAGCAGCTTAAGGGGCGGGGGGGCCGGTACAGATACGCAGTATTTT. Translated, it gives CASSLRGGGAGTDTQYF. The whole variable domain, remainder taken from reference TRBV7-3 and TRBJ2-3, is GAGVSQTPSNKVTEKGKYVELRCDPISGHTALYWYRQSLGQGPEFLIYFQGTGAADDSGLPNDRFFAVRPEGSVSTLKIQRTERGDSAVYLCASSLRGGGAGTDTQYFGPGTRLTVL.

The sample holds one count of this clonotype. The V gene is TRBV7-2, the J gene TRBJ2-7; a possible D gene is TRBD2 (6 bases). Germline-derived CDR1 and CDR2 are SGHTA and FQGNSA. Between the trimmed V and J ends, which lost 5 bases and 3 bases, there was a span of 17 bases. The CDR3 is 15 residues long. As DNA, the CDR3 is TGTGCCAGCAGCCCCCAGGCGGGGCGAGACTACGAGCAGTACTTC. Encoded protein: CASSPQAGRDYEQYF.

This clonotype was picked up many times. The rearrangement uses TRBV4-2 and TRBJ1-2, with D unresolved. Germline assignment: CDR1 LGHNA and CDR2 YNFKEQ. V was clipped by 4 bases and J by 0 bases, with 9 bases between them. The CDR3 totals 14 residues. This CDR3 reads CASSRTGANYGYTF. CDR3 DNA sequence: TGTGCCAGCAGCCGGACGGGAGCTAACTATGGCTACACCTTC.

This clonotype was recorded at least ten times. The J gene is TRBJ2-2, the V gene TRBV5-6; 7 bases agree with TRBD2. Germline trimming cut 2 bases from V and 1 base from J; bases unmatched to any gene: 11. Germline values: CDR1 SGHDT, CDR2 YYEEEE. This CDR3 spans 18 amino acids. CDR3 sequence reads: CASSFRSSSGKNTGELFF. The CDR3 bases are TGTGCCAGCAGCTTTAGGAGCTCTAGCGGAAAGAACACCGGGGAGCTGTTTTTT.

This clonotype occurred a few times. The V and J genes are TRBV25-1 and TRBJ2-4; 7 nucleotides line up with TRBD2. V was pared by 7 bases and J by 1 base, with 13 bases of the junction left unmatched. CDR3 length: 17 residues. The germline gives CDR1 MGHDK, CDR2 SYGVNS. The CDR3 DNA follows: TGTGCCAGCACCCCGGGCGGGGGATCTGGGGCCAAAAACATTCAGTACTTC. Its translation is CASTPGGGSGAKNIQYF.

The chain links TRBV28 to TRBJ2-7, with D perhaps matching TRBD1 (7 bases). V gave up 7 bases and J gave up 0 bases, with 19 bases separating them. Germline CDR1 is MDHEN and CDR2 is SYDVKM. The CDR3 totals 16 residues. CDR3 residues: CASTFRGVSHSYEQYF. DNA of the CDR3: TGTGCCAGCACCTTCAGGGGGGTGTCCCACTCCTACGAGCAGTACTTC.

In its sample, this clonotype was seen many times. The chain couples TRBV7-2 to TRBJ1-4; 7 positions match TRBD1. With V trimmed by 5 bases and J by 0 bases, 27 bases remained unmatched. Per germline, CDR1 SGHTA and CDR2 FQGNSA. There are 23 residues in the CDR3. In nucleotides, the CDR3 is TGTGCCAGCAGCGCTAGGACAGGTTTTGCAGCTAGGACAGGTTTTGCAACTAATGAAAAACTGTTTTTT. Translating it yields CASSARTGFAARTGFATNEKLFF.

The chain has TRBV3-1 and TRBJ2-1, with 8 positions matching TRBD2. V trimming: 4 bases; J trimming: 5 bases; junction bases outside the gene matches: 7. The germline V gene encodes CDR1 LGHDT and CDR2 YNNKEL (reference sequence). The CDR3 totals 15 residues. The CDR3 is CASSRTSGGDNEQFF. In DNA, the CDR3 is TGTGCCAGCAGCCGAACTAGCGGAGGGGACAATGAGCAGTTCTTC.